This section outlines one T cell receptor beta chain sequence together with its context. Deep-level assay runs were performed. Sequencing was performed with immunoSEQ multiplex PCR; in TCRdb, only in-frame clones are kept and a portion is missing. The table has around 1.6 million clones, 95% to 99% seen once; the top ten hold approximately 0.45%. The data originate from a study of shared clonotypes between healthy human individuals. Germline V gene data show CDR1 as ENHRY and CDR2 as SYGVKD. This CDR3 is 17 amino acids long. Trimming removed 6 bases from V and 6 bases from J, with 25 bases in between.

The TCR was taken from a man aged 30-40 years in good health. The chain couples TRBV10-3 to TRBJ2-3; D unresolved. Source material: naive CD4+ T cells sorted from blood. Subset denoted: CD45RA+ positively selected. CDR3 protein: CAISSWKPLLTEDTQYF. The CDR3 nucleotides are TGTGCCATCAGCTCATGGAAGCCCCTGCTTACGGAGGATACGCAGTATTTT.